This TCR beta chain derives from a study of cytomegalovirus exposure and HLA in healthy donors. V shed 1 base and J shed 3 bases, with 7 bases lying between them. From germline, CDR1 is SGHDT and CDR2 YYEEEE. This CDR3 is built from 13 residues. The PCR made use of 60 Vbeta and 13 Jbeta primers. This table comes from immunoSEQ multiplex PCR, and its TCRdb copy is limited to in-frame clones, with some not included. This sample has 130,000 or so clones, with just under 80% found just once. The TCR sequence derives from a man aged 30-40 years in good health and CMV-seronegative. What was sequenced was PBMCs. The chain recombines TRBV5-6 with TRBJ2-5, with D unresolved. Written as DNA, the CDR3 is TGTGCCAGCAGCTTGATCCTCGAAGAGACCCAGTACTTC. Protein product: CASSLILEETQYF. The whole variable domain, filled in from reference TRBV5-6 and TRBJ2-5, reads DAGVTQSPTHLIKTRGQQVTLRCSPKSGHDTVSWYQQALGQGPQFIFQYYEEEERQRGNFPDRFSGHQFPNYSSELNVNALLLGDSALYLCASSLILEETQYFGPGTRLLVL.